This TCR beta chain was captured by sequencing in a study of blood T cell repertoires in COVID-19. Study-wide background: Acute-phase and convalescent COVID-19 samples originated in the United States, Italy and Spain. PBMCs, B-cell-depleted T cells, or T cells provided the cDNA or gDNA that made up the material.

The CDR3 has 11 amino acids. CDR1 is WSHSY and CDR2 is SAAADI in the germline V gene. V gave up 6 bases and J gave up 8 bases, with 8 bases separating them. The protocol was immunoSEQ multiplex PCR, while the TCRdb copy is restricted to in-frame clones and leaves out a portion. Among roughly 55,000 clones listed, 78% were seen once. The table lists this clone with a few counts. Sequencing was done on a sample of peripheral blood. This receptor was taken from a man older than 75 with acute or convalescent COVID-19. V is TRBV10-2 and J is TRBJ1-3; D is unclear. The DNA for the CDR3 is TGCGCCAGCAGGGAGGTAGACACCATATATTTT. As protein: CASREVDTIYF.